These T cell receptor beta chains were read from a single sample in a study of T cell responses to AZD1222 COVID-19 vaccine. Produced via immunoSEQ multiplex PCR; TCRdb's table is partial and in-frame only. The table lists some 150,000 clones, roughly 94% of them singletons. This material consisted of peripheral blood, taken on day 0 of AZD1222 vaccination. These receptors originate from an adult in good health. The CDR3 runs from the conserved cysteine through the conserved F or W. Each record gives: clone size, V gene, J gene, D gene, CDR3 DNA, CDR3 protein. A D gene is named only where the DNA matches it firmly. Expanded clones are given a class, and other clones once, few, many or no size at all.

size: .; V: TRBV4-2; J: TRBJ2-1; D: .; DNA: TGTGCCAGCAGCCAAGTCATAAGTGGGTCCGGGCAGTTCTTC; CDR3: CASSQVISGSGQFF
size: .; V: TRBV10-2; J: TRBJ1-1; D: .; DNA: TGCGCCAGCAGTGAGTCGGCAACCCTAAGATGGGCTGAAGCTTTCTTT; CDR3: CASSESATLRWAEAFF
size: .; V: TRBV19; J: TRBJ1-5; D: .; DNA: TGTGCCAGTACTCAGAGGGGACTTAGCAATCAGCCCCAGCATTTT; CDR3: CASTQRGLSNQPQHF
size: once; V: TRBV6-4; J: TRBJ1-1; D: TRBD1; DNA: TGTGCCAGCAGTACAGGGGGCTCGGGTGAAGCTTTCTTT; CDR3: CASSTGGSGEAFF
size: .; V: TRBV27; J: TRBJ2-1; D: .; DNA: TGTGCCAGCAGTTCGACCGATGAGCAGTTCTTC; CDR3: CASSSTDEQFF
size: .; V: TRBV27; J: TRBJ2-3; D: .; DNA: TGTGCCAGCAGTTTGAACACCGCAGGCTATACGCAGTATTTT; CDR3: CASSLNTAGYTQYF
size: .; V: TRBV28; J: TRBJ1-3; D: TRBD1; DNA: TGTGCCAGCGAGGACAGGGGGCCTGGAAACACCATATATTTT; CDR3: CASEDRGPGNTIYF
size: .; V: TRBV2; J: TRBJ1-1; D: .; DNA: TGTGCCAGCAATCCGGCGGTGAACACTGAAGCTTTCTTT; CDR3: CASNPAVNTEAFF
size: .; V: TRBV7-9; J: TRBJ1-1; D: .; DNA: TGTGCCAGCAGCTCTCTTGGTCGAGCTTTCTTT; CDR3: CASSSLGRAFF
size: .; V: TRBV11-1; J: TRBJ2-3; D: .; DNA: TGTGCCAGCAGCTTTTGGTCTCCGGGCGGGGTGGATACGCAGTATTTT; CDR3: CASSFWSPGGVDTQYF
size: once; V: TRBV30; J: TRBJ1-5; D: .; DNA: TGTGCCTGGAGTGTACTGGGGGGATACCAGCCCCAGCATTTT; CDR3: CAWSVLGGYQPQHF
size: once; V: TRBV28; J: TRBJ2-2; D: .; DNA: TGTGCCAGCAGTCGGAGGGAAGCCGGGGAGCTGTTTTTT; CDR3: CASSRREAGELFF
size: .; V: TRBV12-3/TRBV12-4; J: TRBJ2-5; D: .; DNA: TGTGCCAGCAGTTTAGGGCTCCAAGAGACCCAGTACTTC; CDR3: CASSLGLQETQYF
size: .; V: TRBV9; J: TRBJ1-1; D: .; DNA: TGTGCCAGCAGCCCGCGACAGACCTCTGAAGCTTTCTTT; CDR3: CASSPRQTSEAFF
size: .; V: TRBV18; J: TRBJ2-1; D: TRBD2; DNA: TGTGCCAGCTCACGTTACTTTCGGACTAGCGGGAGTGGTTATGAGCAGTTCTTC; CDR3: CASSRYFRTSGSGYEQFF
size: .; V: TRBV4-1; J: TRBJ1-1; D: TRBD1; DNA: TGCGCCAGCAGCCCGACAGGGGGGACTGAAGCTTTCTTT; CDR3: CASSPTGGTEAFF
size: .; V: TRBV18; J: TRBJ2-3; D: .; DNA: TGTGCCAGCTCCCCCGGACAGATAAAGATTAGCACAGATACGCAGTATTTT; CDR3: CASSPGQIKISTDTQYF
size: .; V: TRBV10-3; J: TRBJ1-5; D: .; DNA: TGTGCCATCAGTGAGTCAGGGAGTCGCAATCAGCCCCAGCATTTT; CDR3: CAISESGSRNQPQHF
size: .; V: TRBV30; J: TRBJ1-2; D: .; DNA: TGTGCCTGGATGACAGATAACTATGGCTACACCTTC; CDR3: CAWMTDNYGYTF
size: .; V: TRBV4-2; J: TRBJ2-5; D: .; DNA: TGTGCCAGCAGCCAAGGAGACAATAACCAAGAGACCCAGTACTTC; CDR3: CASSQGDNNQETQYF
size: .; V: TRBV7-8; J: TRBJ2-5; D: TRBD2; DNA: TGTGCCAGCAGCCGAGAAGCAACAGGGACTAGCGGGAGGGGGGAGACCCAGTACTTC; CDR3: CASSREATGTSGRGETQYF
size: .; V: TRBV9; J: TRBJ2-5; D: .; DNA: TGTGCCAGCAGCGTCGGGACTCCTCGCGTGGAGACCCAGTACTTC; CDR3: CASSVGTPRVETQYF
size: .; V: TRBV28; J: TRBJ1-1; D: .; DNA: TGTGCCAGCACCGGGATCCGTGAAGCTTTCTTT; CDR3: CASTGIREAFF
size: once; V: TRBV10-3; J: TRBJ1-1; D: .; DNA: TGTGCCATCATCCCGGCCCCTGGGACTGAAGCTTTCTTT; CDR3: CAIIPAPGTEAFF
size: .; V: TRBV6-5; J: TRBJ1-2; D: .; DNA: TGTGCCAGCAGCCCGATCTACTCTGACGGCTACACCTTC; CDR3: CASSPIYSDGYTF
size: .; V: TRBV6-5; J: TRBJ1-5; D: TRBD1; DNA: TGTGCCAGCAGTTTCTCCGTTCAGGGGGCTAATCAGCCCCAGCATTTT; CDR3: CASSFSVQGANQPQHF
size: once; V: TRBV2; J: TRBJ1-5; D: TRBD1; DNA: TGTGCCAGCAGCACCTGGACAGGGGGGCATCAGCCCCAGCATTTT; CDR3: CASSTWTGGHQPQHF
size: .; V: TRBV15; J: TRBJ2-3; D: TRBD2; DNA: TGTGCCACCAGCAGAGGTGGGACTAGCAGAACAGATACGCAGTATTTT; CDR3: CATSRGGTSRTDTQYF
size: .; V: TRBV6-5; J: TRBJ1-3; D: .; DNA: TGTGCCAGCAGTTATACGGGTGTTGCTGGAAACACCATATATTTT; CDR3: CASSYTGVAGNTIYF
size: .; V: TRBV7-2; J: TRBJ2-1; D: .; DNA: TGTGCCAGCAGCTCTTTAACCGGTCGCTATGAGCAGTTCTTC; CDR3: CASSSLTGRYEQFF
size: .; V: TRBV19; J: TRBJ1-4; D: .; DNA: TGTGCCAGTAGTACCCTGGACAACGCGGAAAAACTGTTTTTT; CDR3: CASSTLDNAEKLFF
size: .; V: TRBV15; J: TRBJ1-1; D: .; DNA: TGTGCCACCAGCAGAGATATGGGGAACACTGAAGCTTTCTTT; CDR3: CATSRDMGNTEAFF
size: .; V: TRBV28; J: TRBJ2-5; D: .; DNA: TGTGCCAGCAGTTCGATAGAGGGTGCCAGCTACTCACCAAGGGCCCAGTACTTC; CDR3: CASSSIEGASYSPRAQYF
size: .; V: TRBV6-5; J: TRBJ1-1; D: .; DNA: TGTGCCAACCGGGGGATTGGAGACACTGAAGCTTTCTTT; CDR3: CANRGIGDTEAFF
size: .; V: TRBV7-9; J: TRBJ1-2; D: TRBD1; DNA: TGTGCCAGCGGCCCCGGGACAGGGGGCGAAGGCTACACCTTC; CDR3: CASGPGTGGEGYTF
size: .; V: TRBV24-1; J: TRBJ2-1; D: TRBD1; DNA: TGTGCCACCAGTGATCCCCCGGGACAGGGGGTTGCCAATGAGCAGTTCTTC; CDR3: CATSDPPGQGVANEQFF
size: .; V: TRBV5-1; J: TRBJ2-2; D: TRBD1; DNA: TGCGCCAGCAGCGCCACCGGGACAGGGGGCACCGGGGAGCTGTTTTTT; CDR3: CASSATGTGGTGELFF
size: once; V: TRBV20-1; J: TRBJ1-1; D: .; DNA: TGCAGTGCTAGTGGGGGAATCGGGACTGAAGCTTTCTTT; CDR3: CSASGGIGTEAFF
size: .; V: TRBV2; J: TRBJ2-3; D: .; DNA: TGTGCCAGCAGTGGGCTAGCGACTTACACAGATACGCAGTATTTT; CDR3: CASSGLATYTDTQYF